These 4 T cell receptor beta chains came from one sample sequenced in a study of shared clonotypes between healthy human individuals. Using immunoSEQ multiplex PCR, the repertoire was profiled, and TCRdb retains in-frame clones only, with some absent. The table records some 2,500,000 clones, around 90% of them present only once. The material sequenced was naive CD4+ T cells from PBMCs. Indicated subset: CD45RA+ positively selected. The receptor source for this set is a man between 18 and 35 years old in good health. Some clones in this sample may be carry-over from other donors' samples.

CDR3 in DNA: TGCGCCAGCAGTGAGAATAGCGGGCCCAACACCGGGGAGCTGTTTTTT. It translates to CASSENSGPNTGELFF. V and J are TRBV10-1 and TRBJ2-2; 7 bases are shared with TRBD2. CDR3 length: 16 residues. Germline V gene sequence: CDR1 WNHNN, CDR2 SYGVQD (reference sequence). With V trimmed by 2 bases and J by 2 bases, 5 bases remained unmatched.

This chain connects TRBV5-1 to TRBJ2-5, with D tentatively TRBD1 (5 bases). In germline, CDR1 is SGHRS, CDR2 YFSETQ. There are 14 residues in the CDR3. V was clipped by 4 bases and J by 3 bases, with 13 bases between them. CDR3 DNA sequence: TGCGCCAGCAGCACGAATACAGGAGAAGAGACCCAGTACTTC. This gives the protein CASSTNTGEETQYF.

This clone was seen only once. CDR3 sequence: CASSLTGQGAGETQYF. The CDR3 DNA reads as TGTGCCAGCAGTTTAACCGGACAGGGGGCAGGAGAGACCCAGTACTTC. The J gene is TRBJ2-5, the V gene TRBV28; TRBD1 aligns across 11 bases. The length of the CDR3 is 16 residues. Germline trimming cut 2 bases from V and 4 bases from J; bases unmatched to any gene: 6. CDR1 is MDHEN and CDR2 is SYDVKM in the germline V gene.

The V gene is TRBV14, the J gene TRBJ2-2; a possible D gene is TRBD2 (5 bases). CDR1 is SGHDN and CDR2 is FVKESK in the germline V gene. The CDR3 covers 14 residues. The ends were cut back, 0 bases at V and 8 bases at J, with 10 bases in the middle. The CDR3 DNA is TGTGCCAGCAGCCAAGATCCGAGGGTAGGGGAGCTGTTTTTT. Encoded protein: CASSQDPRVGELFF.